Below are 2 T cell receptor beta chains sequenced from a single sample in a study of T cells in Graves' hyperthyroidism and ophthalmopathy. Template material for amplifying TCR beta CDR3 regions consisted of RNA transcripts. The TCR CDR3 was amplified in a first-round RT-PCR using the HTBI primer set. TCRdb reprocessed the multiplex PCR reads with MiXCR, giving one entry per CDR3 protein. This table has 300,000 to 450,000 distinct CDR3 sequences, 14% appearing once. Sample: blood. The receptor set was obtained from a woman aged 30 to 39 with Graves' ophthalmopathy.

This clonotype appeared many times. This chain joins TRBV28 and TRBJ1-1; 9 bases align to TRBD1. The CDR3 sequence is 13 residues long. With V trimmed by 3 bases and J by 11 bases, 7 bases remained unmatched. CDR1 MDHEN and CDR2 SYDVKM come from the germline V gene. CDR3 amino acids: CASSFQGQGVAFF. DNA of the CDR3: TGTGCCAGCAGTTTTCAGGGACAGGGCGTTGCTTTCTTT. The variable domain in full, with the rest retrieved from reference TRBV28 and TRBJ1-1, is DVKVTQSSRYLVKRTGEKVFLECVQDMDHENMFWYRQDPGLGLRLIYFSYDVKMKEKGDIPEGYSVSREKKERFSLILESASTNQTSMYLCASSFQGQGVAFFGQGTRLTVV.

This clonotype was seen only a few times. V and J are TRBV7-6 and TRBJ1-1; TRBD1 matches 9 bases. Unmatched junction bases numbered 14, after V lost 4 bases and J lost 5 bases. Looked up from germline, CDR1 is SGHVS and CDR2 is FNYEAQ. The CDR3 is 17 amino acids. CDR3 in DNA: TGTGCCAGCAGCTCACTACCCTGGAACAGGGGGCAAACTGAAGCTTTCTTT. Amino acids: CASSSLPWNRGQTEAFF.